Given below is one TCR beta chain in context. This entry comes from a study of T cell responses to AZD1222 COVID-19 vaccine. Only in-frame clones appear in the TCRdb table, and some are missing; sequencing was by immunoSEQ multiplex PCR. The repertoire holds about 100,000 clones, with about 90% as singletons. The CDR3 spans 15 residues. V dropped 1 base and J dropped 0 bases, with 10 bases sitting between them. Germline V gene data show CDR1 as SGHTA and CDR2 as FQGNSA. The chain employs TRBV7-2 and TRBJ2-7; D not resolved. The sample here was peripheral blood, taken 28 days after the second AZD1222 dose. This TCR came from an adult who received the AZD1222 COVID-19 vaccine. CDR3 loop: CASSLGVAFSYEQYF. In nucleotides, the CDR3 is TGTGCCAGCAGCTTAGGGGTAGCTTTCTCCTACGAGCAGTACTTC.